Listed below are T cell receptor beta chains from one sample, sequenced in a study of vaccination effects on CD4 cells after COVID-19. Sequencing was performed with immunoSEQ multiplex PCR; in TCRdb, only in-frame clones are kept and a portion is missing. The data show fewer than 50,000 clones, with approximately 82% seen just once and around 2% held by the top ten. What these receptors recognize is not known. The specimen was CD4+ T cells from PBMCs cultured with HCoV-NL63 spike peptides, collected after COVID-19 vaccination. The source is a human donor who received a COVID-19 vaccine. Some clones in this sample may be carry-over from other donors' samples. CDR3s include the opening cysteine and the closing phenylalanine or tryptophan. A D gene is named only where the DNA matches it firmly. Clone size appears in some rows only: once, few, many, or a class for an expanded clone.

j_gene	abundance	v_gene	d_gene	len	CDR3aa	CDR3nt
TRBJ1-4	.	TRBV19	.	15	CASSPFSTELEKLFF	TGTGCCAGTAGTCCTTTTTCGACAGAGTTGGAAAAACTGTTTTTT
TRBJ2-3	.	TRBV24-1	TRBD1	14	CATSDATGADTQYF	TGTGCCACCAGTGACGCGACAGGGGCAGATACGCAGTATTTT
TRBJ1-1	once	TRBV7-3	.	12	CASRGGNTEAFF	TGTGCCTCCCGGGGCGGTAACACTGAAGCTTTCTTT
TRBJ2-4	.	TRBV5-1	.	14	CASSAALGENIQYF	TGCGCCAGCAGCGCGGCCCTCGGGGAAAACATTCAGTACTTC
TRBJ2-3	.	TRBV7-3	.	14	CASSTGTGANTQYF	TGTGCCAGCAGCACCGGGACTGGCGCGAATACGCAGTATTTT
TRBJ1-5	once	TRBV18	TRBD1	15	CASSPRQGANQPQHF	TGTGCCAGCTCACCACGACAGGGGGCAAATCAGCCCCAGCATTTT
TRBJ1-2	.	TRBV12-3/TRBV12-4	.	13	CASSLRPLYGYTF	TGTGCCAGCAGTTTGCGACCGCTCTATGGCTACACCTTC
TRBJ2-5	.	TRBV3-1/TRBV3-2	.	13	CASSRSGEETQYF	TGTGCCAGCAGCCGATCCGGCGAAGAGACCCAGTACTTC
TRBJ2-3	few	TRBV5-1	.	13	CASSLGSTDTQYF	TGCGCCAGCAGCTTGGGTTCTACAGATACGCAGTATTTT
TRBJ1-3	few	TRBV7-2	.	12	CASRGTSDTIYF	TGTGCCAGCAGAGGGACATCGGACACCATATATTTT
TRBJ2-6	once	TRBV7-2	.	15	CASSLLVGGANVLTF	TGTGCCAGCAGCCTGCTCGTAGGTGGGGCCAACGTCCTGACTTTC
TRBJ2-1	.	TRBV5-1	.	14	CASSLGGSHGEQFF	TGCGCCAGCAGCTTGGGGGGCTCTCACGGTGAGCAGTTCTTC
TRBJ2-5	.	TRBV7-9	TRBD2	16	CASSLAERGDRETQYF	TGTGCCAGCAGCTTAGCGGAACGGGGGGATCGAGAGACCCAGTACTTC
TRBJ1-1	.	TRBV6-5	TRBD1	14	CASRQGDLNTEAFF	TGTGCCAGCAGACAGGGGGACCTGAACACTGAAGCTTTCTTT
TRBJ1-6	.	TRBV5-1	TRBD1	14	CASSHGTGVTPLHF	TGCGCCAGCAGTCACGGGACAGGGGTTACACCCCTCCACTTT
TRBJ1-1	few	TRBV3-1/TRBV3-2	.	15	CASSQETRMNTEAFF	TGTGCCAGCAGCCAAGAAACGAGGATGAACACTGAAGCTTTCTTT
TRBJ2-5	.	TRBV19	TRBD1	13	CASRDRGRETQYF	TGTGCCAGCCGGGACAGGGGGCGAGAGACCCAGTACTTC
TRBJ1-5	few	TRBV6-5	.	13	CASRGVGNQPQHF	TGTGCCAGCAGAGGGGTTGGCAATCAGCCCCAGCATTTT
TRBJ2-3	.	TRBV5-1	.	13	CASSWDSGYTQYF	TGCGCCAGCAGCTGGGACAGCGGGTATACGCAGTATTTT
TRBJ2-4	.	TRBV24-1	TRBD1	15	CATSSTGDGKNIQYF	TGTGCCACCAGCTCGACAGGGGACGGGAAAAACATTCAGTACTTC
TRBJ2-3	.	TRBV5-8	.	14	CASSLKRATDTQYF	TGTGCCAGCAGCTTGAAAAGAGCCACAGATACGCAGTATTTT
TRBJ2-3	few	TRBV30	.	11	CAWSVLDTQYF	TGTGCCTGGAGTGTATTGGATACGCAGTATTTT
TRBJ2-2	.	TRBV5-1	TRBD1	14	CASSLRQGTGELFF	TGCGCCAGCAGCCTCAGACAGGGGACCGGGGAGCTGTTTTTT
TRBJ2-3	.	TRBV6-2/TRBV6-3	TRBD2	15	CASSYSSSGSEAQYF	TGTGCCAGCAGTTACTCGTCTAGCGGATCCGAGGCGCAGTATTTT
TRBJ2-3	.	TRBV6-2/TRBV6-3	.	16	CASSQAKALGTDTQYF	TGTGCCAGCAGCCAAGCAAAAGCGCTTGGGACAGATACGCAGTATTTT
TRBJ1-2	.	TRBV24-1	.	14	CATSAGGRSYGYTF	TGTGCCACCAGTGCCGGGGGTCGGAGCTATGGCTACACCTTC
TRBJ1-1	.	TRBV18	.	14	CASSDLGRNTEAFF	TGTGCCAGCTCCGACCTCGGACGGAACACTGAAGCTTTCTTT
TRBJ1-4	.	TRBV3-1/TRBV3-2	TRBD1	15	CASSPGQGQGEKLFF	TGTGCCAGCAGCCCCGGACAGGGCCAGGGGGAAAAACTGTTTTTT
TRBJ1-1	.	TRBV27	TRBD1	14	CASSWGQGNSEAFF	TGTGCCAGCAGTTGGGGACAGGGGAACTCTGAAGCTTTCTTT
TRBJ2-3	.	TRBV6-4	.	13	CASSEGRGDTQYF	TGTGCCAGCAGTGAGGGACGAGGAGATACGCAGTATTTT
TRBJ2-5	.	TRBV7-2	.	14	CASSLAGWGETQYF	TGTGCCAGCAGCTTAGCAGGCTGGGGAGAGACCCAGTACTTC
TRBJ2-3	.	TRBV9	.	15	CASSAPTGSTDTQYF	TGTGCCAGCAGCGCCCCAACTGGGTCCACAGATACGCAGTATTTT
TRBJ1-1	.	TRBV5-8	.	12	CASSLSTNEAFF	TGTGCCAGCAGCTTGTCGACAAATGAGGCTTTCTTT
TRBJ1-1	few	TRBV19	TRBD1	14	CASRNTGVGTEAFF	TGTGCCAGTAGGAACACAGGGGTCGGAACTGAAGCTTTCTTT
TRBJ1-1	few	TRBV28	TRBD1	15	CASSETTGKRTEAFF	TGTGCCAGCAGTGAGACGACAGGGAAGCGGACTGAAGCTTTCTTT
TRBJ1-2	few	TRBV10-1	TRBD1	13	CASSATGMGGYTF	TGCGCCAGCAGTGCGACAGGGATGGGAGGCTACACCTTC
TRBJ1-2	.	TRBV18	.	13	CASSPTEVRGYTF	TGTGCCAGCTCACCTACAGAAGTTAGGGGCTACACCTTC
TRBJ1-1	few	TRBV9	.	14	CASSVEGGNTEAFF	TGTGCCAGCAGCGTAGAAGGGGGGAACACTGAAGCTTTCTTT
TRBJ2-1	.	TRBV30	.	14	CAWRVRGAYNEQFF	TGTGCCTGGAGAGTTAGAGGTGCCTACAATGAGCAGTTCTTC
TRBJ1-1	once	TRBV30	.	14	CAWRLGTLNTEAFF	TGTGCCTGGAGGTTAGGGACTTTGAACACTGAAGCTTTCTTT